The clone carrying this T cell receptor beta chain was found a few times. What it binds is unknown. Germline loops: CDR1 MNHEY, CDR2 SVGAGI. V was pared by 7 bases and J by 3 bases, with 7 bases of the junction left unmatched. CDR3 size: 15 residues. PCR amplification relied on 60 Vbeta primers (plus 13 Jbeta primers). Method: immunoSEQ multiplex PCR; TCRdb's copy keeps in-frame clones and lacks some. The sample consists of about 160,000 clones, over 60% of them appearing once. This sample stems from a study of cytomegalovirus exposure and HLA in healthy donors. Study-wide background: Genotyping of more than 300 donors showed that about 83% belonged to the Caucasian-associated ancestry cluster. Regarding the study as a whole: As confirmed in vitro, a few CMV-associated chains were specific for CMV antigens. Rarity held for most TCR sequences, but there were some public TCRs that occurred in many donors.

The chain uses TRBV6-5 and TRBJ2-3; 10 nucleotides line up with TRBD2. Sequencing was performed on PBMCs. The source of this sequence is a woman aged 25-40 years in good health and CMV-seronegative. This chain's CDR3 is CASKSLAGETDTQYF. Written as DNA, the CDR3 is TGTGCCAGCAAATCTCTAGCGGGGGAAACAGATACGCAGTATTTT.